This T cell receptor (beta chain) was retrieved from a study of T cell repertoires in cytomegalovirus infection. TCRdb analysed the reads with MiXCR anew, one entry per CDR3 protein. The table shows 86,000 or so distinct CDR3 sequences, with roughly a quarter occurring only once. The CDR3 is 13 residues long. V trimming: 6 bases; J trimming: 2 bases; junction bases outside the gene matches: 5. Per germline, CDR1 DFQATT and CDR2 SNEGSKA (reference sequence). Details on this clonotype: Its target is not known.

The genes are TRBV20-1 and TRBJ2-7, with 9 bases matching TRBD1. The sample consisted of CD8+ T cells from cultured PBMCs, taken from culture after CMV antigen stimulation. The source of this sequence is a human donor in good health (CMV status not recorded). Some clones in this sample may be carry-over from other donors' samples. In DNA form, the CDR3 reads TGCAGTGCCAGGACAGGGGCTCCCTACGAGCAGTACTTC. As protein: CSARTGAPYEQYF.